Shown below are 22 T cell receptor beta chains from a single sample sequenced in a study of CD8 T cells in Susac syndrome. Random hexamers were used to reverse transcribe an amount of roughly 0.45 to 1 ug RNA. From the immunoSEQ multiplex PCR reads, TCRdb called clonotypes with MiXCR, one entry per CDR3 protein. Among over 95,000 distinct CDR3 sequences listed, approximately 91% were seen once. Sequencing used CD4+ T cells from PBMCs. The receptors were gathered from a human donor in good health.

This clonotype was observed a few times. This chain links TRBV6-6 with TRBJ2-7; D remains unclear. Germline CDR1 reads MNHNY; CDR2 reads SVGAGI (reference sequence). This CDR3 is built from 14 residues. Trimming took 4 bases from V and 7 from J, leaving 17 bases between them. In DNA form, the CDR3 reads TGTGCCAGCAGTTTGACCACGATTTTAGTAGAGCAGTACTTC. It is translated as CASSLTTILVEQYF.

The chain uses TRBV7-9 and TRBJ2-7; 9 nucleotides agree with TRBD1. The CDR3 is 15 residues long. J lost 2 bases, V lost 5 bases, and 7 bases had no gene match. CDR1 is SEHNR, CDR2 FQNEAQ, per germline (reference sequence). CDR3 amino acids: CASSPGQGQTYEQYF. The CDR3 DNA sequence: TGTGCCAGCAGCCCCGGACAGGGGCAGACCTACGAGCAGTACTTC. The variable domain in full, completed from reference TRBV7-9 and TRBJ2-7, reads DTGVSQNPRHKITKRGQNVTFRCDPISEHNRLYWYRQTLGQGPEFLTYFQNEAQLEKSRLLSDRFSAERPKGSFSTLEIQRTEQGDSAMYLCASSPGQGQTYEQYFGPGTRLTVT.

The genes are TRBV5-4 and TRBJ2-1, with D perhaps TRBD2 (6 bases). The germline CDR1 and CDR2 sequences are SGHNT and YYREEE (reference sequence). Trimming took 0 bases from V and 9 from J, leaving 16 bases between them. The CDR3 runs 15 residues. As DNA, the CDR3 is TGTGCCAGCAGCTTGGGAGCCCAGGGTAGCGGTGAGCAGTTCTTC. Translation: CASSLGAQGSGEQFF.

This rearrangement joins TRBV13 to TRBJ1-2; D is undetermined. Per the germline V gene, CDR1 is PRHDT and CDR2 is FYEKMQ (reference sequence). Trimming stripped 4 bases from V and 6 bases from J, with 21 bases between. The CDR3 consists of 16 residues. CDR3 amino acids: CASSSRSRGRLHGYTF. CDR3 DNA sequence: TGTGCCAGCAGCTCACGGAGTCGGGGTCGCCTGCATGGCTACACCTTC. The full variable domain, its missing parts supplied by reference TRBV13 and TRBJ1-2, is AAGVIQSPRHLIKEKRETATLKCYPIPRHDTVYWYQQGPGQDPQFLISFYEKMQSDKGSIPDRFSAQQFSDYHSELNMSSLELGDSALYFCASSSRSRGRLHGYTFGSGTRLTVV.

This chain joins TRBV5-1 and TRBJ1-2; 8 nucleotides agree with TRBD1. CDR3 length: 14 residues. Trimming removed 0 bases from V and 8 bases from J; junction bases left unmatched: 6. Germline CDR1 SGHRS, CDR2 YFSETQ. The CDR3 here is CASSLGAGTGGYTF. The CDR3 region has the DNA TGCGCCAGCAGCTTGGGAGCCGGGACAGGAGGCTACACCTTC.

This chain links TRBV6-6 with TRBJ1-1, with 8 bases identical to TRBD1. Germline V gene data show CDR1 as MNHNY and CDR2 as SVGAGI (reference sequence). Trimming cost V 4 bases and J 5 bases; bases outside gene matches: 6. CDR3 length: 14 amino acids. The CDR3 spells CASSWGTGGTEAFF. The DNA for the CDR3 is TGTGCCAGCAGTTGGGGTACAGGGGGGACTGAAGCTTTCTTT.

The CDR3 bases are TGCGCCAGCAGCTGGACCAACAGCGGGGTCCAAGAGACCCAGTACTTC. Encoded protein: CASSWTNSGVQETQYF. The rearrangement links TRBV5-1 to TRBJ2-5; the match to TRBD2 covers 7 bases. The germline V gene has CDR1 SGHRS and CDR2 YFSETQ. The CDR3 has 16 residues. The ends lost 3 bases at V and 1 base at J; junction bases unmatched: 9. The full variable domain, completed using reference TRBV5-1 and TRBJ2-5, is KAGVTQTPRYLIKTRGQQVTLSCSPISGHRSVSWYQQTPGQGLQFLFEYFSETQRNKGNFPGRFSGRQFSNSRSEMNVSTLELGDSALYLCASSWTNSGVQETQYFGPGTRLLVL.

The rearrangement links TRBV2 to TRBJ2-5; tentatively, D is TRBD2 (6 bases). The length of the CDR3 is 16 residues. Germline values: CDR1 SNHLY, CDR2 FYNNEI. The V gene lost 3 bases and the J gene lost 1 base, with 15 bases spanning the gap. CDR3 loop: CASSERGSGPQETQYF. CDR3 DNA: TGTGCCAGCAGTGAGCGAGGTAGCGGTCCCCAAGAGACCCAGTACTTC.

The chain joins TRBV7-2 to TRBJ1-2; D is unclear. The CDR3 is 12 amino acids. The V gene lost 0 bases and the J gene lost 6 bases, with 5 bases spanning the gap. Germline V gene sequence: CDR1 SGHTA, CDR2 FQGNSA. CDR3 nucleotides: TGTGCCAGCAGCTTAGCGTTCGATGGCTACACCTTC. Encoded protein: CASSLAFDGYTF.

Only one count was recorded for this clonotype. The gene calls are TRBV28 and TRBJ2-6, with 8 bases identical to TRBD1. Germline V gene sequence: CDR1 MDHEN, CDR2 SYDVKM. The CDR3 contains 18 residues. J lost 1 base, V lost 6 bases, and 11 bases had no gene match. The CDR3 DNA follows: TGTGCCAGCAGGCCCCTCGGGACAGGTCTTTCTGGGGCCAACGTCCTGACTTTC. Encoded protein: CASRPLGTGLSGANVLTF.

The chain uses TRBV9 and TRBJ2-7, with D perhaps given as TRBD1 or TRBD2 (5 bases each). Germline loops: CDR1 SGDLS, CDR2 YYNGEE. Trimming stripped 2 bases from V and 5 bases from J, with 11 bases between. The CDR3 consists of 13 residues. CDR3 in DNA: TGTGCCAGCAGCGTTGGGGGTTCTCACGAGCAGTACTTC. As protein: CASSVGGSHEQYF.

This chain links TRBV3-1 with TRBJ2-3, with D unclear. V was clipped by 1 base and J by 3 bases, with 5 bases between them. Germline CDR1 is LGHDT and CDR2 is YNNKEL (reference sequence). CDR3 size: 13 residues. The CDR3, as DNA: TGTGCCAGCAGCCAAGCTCTAACAGATACGCAGTATTTT. Translation gives CASSQALTDTQYF.

The chain couples TRBV13 to TRBJ1-1; the D is unclear. The CDR3 loop spans 14 amino acids. Germline V gene sequence: CDR1 PRHDT, CDR2 FYEKMQ (reference sequence). V was clipped by 4 bases and J by 1 base, with 10 bases between them. The CDR3 region is CASSSSLRNTEAFF. The CDR3 nucleotides are TGTGCCAGCAGCTCGAGTCTTAGGAACACTGAAGCTTTCTTT.

For the CDR3, the DNA is TGCGCCAGCAGCTCTTTAGCGGGGCAAAACATTCAGTACTTC. Translating gives CASSSLAGQNIQYF. V is TRBV5-1 and J is TRBJ2-4; 8 bases line up with TRBD2. The CDR3 length is 14 residues. Trimming cost V 3 bases and J 5 bases; bases outside gene matches: 4. Germline lookup yields CDR1 SGHRS and CDR2 YFSETQ. Full variable domain (outside the CDR3, taken from reference TRBV5-1 and TRBJ2-4): KAGVTQTPRYLIKTRGQQVTLSCSPISGHRSVSWYQQTPGQGLQFLFEYFSETQRNKGNFPGRFSGRQFSNSRSEMNVSTLELGDSALYLCASSSLAGQNIQYFGAGTRLSVL.

This clonotype has just one count. DNA for the CDR3: TGTGCCAGCAGAGCCGCGCCGGGGCCTCTCCCCTACGAGCAGTACTTC. Protein sequence: CASRAAPGPLPYEQYF. The chain recombines TRBV6-1 with TRBJ2-7, with D perhaps being TRBD1 or TRBD2 (5 bases each). The CDR3 loop spans 16 amino acids. Trimming shortened V by 6 bases and J by 2 bases, and 20 bases separated the two germline ends. Germline V gene sequence: CDR1 MNHNS, CDR2 SASEGT.

The chain uses TRBV20-1 and TRBJ1-1, with D possibly TRBD1 on 5 matching bases. The CDR3 runs 16 residues. V was trimmed by 1 base and J by 5 bases, leaving 20 bases between them. Germline CDR1 reads DFQATT; CDR2 reads SNEGSKA (reference sequence). The CDR3 loop reads CSARAQRSLRGTEAFF. Written as DNA, the CDR3 is TGCAGTGCTAGAGCCCAACGGTCTCTAAGGGGAACTGAAGCTTTCTTT.

In this sample, this clonotype turned up once. The chain joins TRBV5-1 to TRBJ2-3; a possible D gene is TRBD1 (6 bases). The germline gives CDR1 SGHRS, CDR2 YFSETQ. The CDR3 covers 14 residues. Deletions cut 2 bases from V and 6 bases from J, with 13 bases between. CDR3 DNA sequence: TGCGCCAGCAGCTTAGACAGGCCTCCGGATACGCAGTATTTT. Amino acid sequence: CASSLDRPPDTQYF.

The chain links TRBV29-1 to TRBJ2-3; no clear D. This CDR3 is 15 amino acids long. Germline V CDR1 and CDR2: SQVTM, ANQGSEA. V was cut by 6 bases and J by 2 bases, with 18 bases left in between. The CDR3 reads CSVASRALSTDTQYF. CDR3 in DNA: TGCAGCGTCGCATCCCGGGCCCTATCCACAGATACGCAGTATTTT.

The chain joins TRBV29-1 to TRBJ2-1, with 7 bases fitting TRBD1. V lost 7 bases, J lost 4 bases, and 10 bases stayed unmatched. This CDR3 spans 14 amino acids. Germline V CDR1 and CDR2: SQVTM, ANQGSEA. CDR3 in DNA: TGCAGCGGTCGACAGGGCACTACTTACAATGAGCAGTTCTTC. Protein product: CSGRQGTTYNEQFF.

This chain joins TRBV5-4 and TRBJ2-3, with D perhaps matching TRBD2 (6 bases). The CDR3 length is 15 residues. CDR1 SGHNT and CDR2 YYREEE come from the germline V gene (reference sequence). Deletions cut 7 bases from V and 2 bases from J, with 17 bases between. The CDR3 protein is CASGEGGSNTDTQYF. In DNA form, the CDR3 reads TGTGCCAGCGGTGAGGGAGGATCGAACACAGATACGCAGTATTTT.

The chain links TRBV9 to TRBJ1-3; D is uncertain. Germline V lookup: CDR1 SGDLS, CDR2 YYNGEE. V lost 5 bases and J lost 9, with 6 bases in between. The CDR3 is 10 amino acids. The CDR3 protein is CASRKGTIYF. The DNA of the CDR3 is TGTGCCAGCAGGAAGGGCACCATATATTTT.

This sequence joins TRBV28 and TRBJ1-6, with D possibly being TRBD1 (6 bases). The V end was cut by 8 bases, the J end by 9 bases, with 23 bases between. Germline V gene lookup returns CDR1 MDHEN and CDR2 SYDVKM. The CDR3 covers 16 residues. The CDR3 DNA is TGTGCCAGCCATACTAGCCCAGGGGCCAGGACTTCACCCCTCCACTTT. As protein: CASHTSPGARTSPLHF.